Listed here is a single T cell receptor (beta chain). It was with unique molecular identifiers that the TCRbeta library was prepared. TCRdb re-called the PCR reads with MiXCR, one entry per CDR3 protein. In the table there are about 610,000 distinct CDR3 sequences, over 9.5% of which are singletons. This CDR3 has 13 residues. From germline, CDR1 is ENHRY and CDR2 SYGVKD. Losses at the gene ends were 3 bases for V and 10 bases for J; bases not matched to a gene: 3. This specimen comes from a study of T-cell reconstitution after alpha-beta-depleted transplantation in children. This chain links TRBV10-3 with TRBJ1-6; 7 bases are a match to TRBD1. The sequence was collected from a human donor who donated a stem cell graft to a child with acute myeloid leukemia. Sequenced material: PBMCs from the stem cell graft donor, taken from the stem cell graft. The CDR3 nucleotides are TGTGCCATCAGTGACCTACAGGGGTCACCCCTCCACTTT. Translated: CAISDLQGSPLHF.